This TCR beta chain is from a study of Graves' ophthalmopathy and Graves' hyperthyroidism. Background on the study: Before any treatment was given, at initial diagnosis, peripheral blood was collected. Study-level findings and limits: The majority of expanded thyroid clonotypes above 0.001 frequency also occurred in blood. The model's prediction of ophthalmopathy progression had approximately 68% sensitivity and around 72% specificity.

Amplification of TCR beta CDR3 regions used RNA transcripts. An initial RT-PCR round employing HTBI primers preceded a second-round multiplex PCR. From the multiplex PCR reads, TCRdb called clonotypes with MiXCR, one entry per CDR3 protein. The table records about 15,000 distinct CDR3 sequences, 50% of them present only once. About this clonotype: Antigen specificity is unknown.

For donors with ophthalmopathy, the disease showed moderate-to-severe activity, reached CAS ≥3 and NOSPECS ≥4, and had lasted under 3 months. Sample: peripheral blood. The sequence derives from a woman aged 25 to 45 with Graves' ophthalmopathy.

CDR3 DNA sequence: TGTGCCAGCAGCTTAGTGCTGGTGGGCACAGATACGCAGTATTTT. This sequence encodes CASSLVLVGTDTQYF. The J gene is TRBJ2-3, the V gene TRBV7-8, with D hard to call. Trimming pared 1 base from V and 1 base from J, leaving 9 bases between. CDR3 length equals 15 residues. The germline V gene encodes CDR1 SGHVS and CDR2 FQNEAQ.